This TCR beta chain was sequenced in a study of blood T cell repertoires in COVID-19. Assay used: immunoSEQ multiplex PCR; TCRdb lists only in-frame clones, some missing. The table lists around 300,000 clones, nearly 90% of them singletons, with around 0.98% in the top ten. The CDR3 is 14 residues long. The V and J ends lost 3 bases and 3 bases respectively, with 11 bases between them. Per the germline V gene, CDR1 is ENHRY and CDR2 is SYGVKD. The receptor comes from a woman aged 40 to 55 with COVID-19, enrolled during active disease. Sequencing input: peripheral blood. V gene TRBV10-3 combines with J gene TRBJ1-2; a possible D gene is TRBD1 (5 bases). CDR3 sequence reads: CAISELGTYYGYTF. CDR3 nucleotide sequence: TGTGCCATCAGTGAATTAGGGACTTACTATGGCTACACCTTC.